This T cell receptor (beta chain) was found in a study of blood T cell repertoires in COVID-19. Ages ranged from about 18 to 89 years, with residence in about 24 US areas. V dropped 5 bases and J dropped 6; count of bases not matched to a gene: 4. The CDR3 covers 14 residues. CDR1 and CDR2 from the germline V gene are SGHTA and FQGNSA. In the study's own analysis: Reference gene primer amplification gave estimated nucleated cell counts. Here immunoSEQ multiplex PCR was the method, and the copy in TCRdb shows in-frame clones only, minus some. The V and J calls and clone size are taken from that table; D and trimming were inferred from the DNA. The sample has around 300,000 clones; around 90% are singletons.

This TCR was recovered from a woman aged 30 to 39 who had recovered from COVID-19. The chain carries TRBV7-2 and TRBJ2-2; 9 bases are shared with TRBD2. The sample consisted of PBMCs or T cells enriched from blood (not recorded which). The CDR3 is CASSPGLAPGELFF. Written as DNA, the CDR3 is TGTGCCAGCAGCCCGGGACTAGCCCCCGGGGAGCTGTTTTTT.